Listed here are 8 T cell receptor beta chains from one sample, sequenced in a study of cytomegalovirus exposure and HLA in healthy donors. This PCR relied on a set of 60 Vbeta primers and 13 Jbeta primers. Here immunoSEQ multiplex PCR was the method, and the copy in TCRdb shows in-frame clones only, minus some. The table includes some 200,000 clones, 80% to 90% detected once. Specimen: PBMCs. The receptors were sampled from a woman in her late teens or twenties in good health and CMV-seronegative.

The chain links TRBV4-3 to TRBJ2-7; possible D gene TRBD1, 5 bases. CDR3 length: 13 residues. Trimming left V 1 base short and J 2 bases short, with 6 bases between. Germline values: CDR1 LGHNA, CDR2 YSLEER. The CDR3 nucleotides read TGCGCCAGCAGCCAAGGCAGGGCCTACGAGCAGTACTTC. Protein sequence: CASSQGRAYEQYF.

Comments on this clone: Mismatch with germline at one junction end may stem from a read error. The CDR3 region is CVSSPLLGDYGYTF. CDR3 coding DNA: TGCGTCAGCAGCCCGCTCCTAGGGGACTATGGCTACACCTTC. The J gene is TRBJ1-2, the V gene TRBV5-1; the D gene is possibly TRBD1 (5 bases). The CDR3 has 14 amino acids. CDR1 is SGHRS and CDR2 is YFSETQ in the germline V gene.

The chain employs TRBV11-3 and TRBJ2-3, with TRBD1 matching 9 bases. Germline V CDR1 and CDR2: SGHNT, YENEEA. This CDR3 comprises 15 residues. The J segment lost 6 bases and the V segment lost 3 bases, leaving 7 bases of the junction unmatched. This chain's CDR3 is CASSLGQGLVDTQYF. The CDR3 nucleotides read TGTGCCAGCAGCTTGGGACAGGGATTAGTGGATACGCAGTATTTT.

The chain recombines TRBV5-4 with TRBJ2-5; D is unclear. Per the germline V gene, CDR1 is SGHNT and CDR2 is YYREEE (reference sequence). This CDR3 is built from 11 residues. Trimming cost V 1 base and J 5 bases, with 3 bases left between them. The CDR3 protein is CASSLSETQYF. In DNA, the CDR3 is TGTGCCAGCAGCTTGTCTGAGACCCAGTACTTC.

V is TRBV6-1 and J is TRBJ1-1; D gene ambiguous. There are 13 residues in the CDR3. Trimming pared 10 bases from V and 0 bases from J, leaving 12 bases between. Germline CDR1 MNHNS, CDR2 SASEGT. CDR3 DNA: TGTGCCATAGGTTCCGGGATGAACACTGAAGCTTTCTTT. Translating gives CAIGSGMNTEAFF.

The chain recombines TRBV18 with TRBJ2-5, with D maybe TRBD1 (6 bases). Trimming took 0 bases from V and 2 from J, leaving 10 bases between them. The CDR3 extends over 15 amino acids. The germline gives CDR1 KGHSH, CDR2 LQKENI. The chain's CDR3 is CASSPPDRRQETQYF. The CDR3 nucleotides are TGTGCCAGCTCACCACCTGACAGGAGACAAGAGACCCAGTACTTC.

A single count supports this clone. This chain's CDR3 is CASSLFYGRKNSPLHF. In DNA, the CDR3 is TGTGCCAGCAGCTTGTTTTACGGGAGGAAAAATTCACCCCTCCACTTT. The genes are TRBV5-8 and TRBJ1-6; D unclear. V dropped 1 base and J dropped 7 bases, with 15 bases sitting between them. CDR3 size: 16 residues. The V gene's germline CDR1 is SGHTS and CDR2 YDEGEE. The variable domain in full, with the rest retrieved from reference TRBV5-8 and TRBJ1-6, is EAGVTQSPTHLIKTRGQQATLRCSPISGHTSVYWYQQALGLGLQFLLWYDEGEERNRGNFPPRFSGRQFPNYSSELNVNALELEDSALYLCASSLFYGRKNSPLHFGNGTRLTVT.

The rearrangement joins TRBV6-5 to TRBJ1-2; D is perhaps TRBD1 (6 bases). Trimming took off 6 bases at V and 8 bases at J, with 22 bases between the two ends. Germline-derived CDR1 and CDR2 are MNHEY and SVGAGI. There are 15 residues in the CDR3. CDR3 DNA: TGTGCCAGCAGACCAGCGCGGGGGGCGATTGGCGGCTACACCTTC. This translates into CASRPARGAIGGYTF.